Listed below are T cell receptor beta chains from one sample, sequenced in a study of T cell responses to AZD1222 COVID-19 vaccine. Generated by immunoSEQ multiplex PCR, the TCRdb table keeps only in-frame clones and is missing some. The sample gives about 84,000 clones, approximately 83% of which show up once; more than 9% is in the top ten. Specimen: peripheral blood, collected 28 days after the second AZD1222 dose. These receptors were collected from an adult who received the AZD1222 COVID-19 vaccine. CDR3s include the opening cysteine and the closing phenylalanine or tryptophan. D genes are given only for firm matches. Only some rows state a clone size, as once, few, many or a class for expanded clones.

V gene: TRBV7-9; clone size: .; J gene: TRBJ1-6; D gene: .; CDR3 DNA: TGTGCCAGCAGCTTAGATGGGAATTCACCCCTCCACTTT; CDR3 protein: CASSLDGNSPLHF
V gene: TRBV29-1; clone size: .; J gene: TRBJ2-7; D gene: TRBD2; CDR3 DNA: TGCAGCGTGGGGCGGGGGGCAACCTACGAGCAGTACTTC; CDR3 protein: CSVGRGATYEQYF
V gene: TRBV5-4; clone size: .; J gene: TRBJ2-2; D gene: .; CDR3 DNA: TGTGCCAGCAGCTTTAAGGGGCCCACCGGGGAGCTGTTTTTT; CDR3 protein: CASSFKGPTGELFF
V gene: TRBV15; clone size: .; J gene: TRBJ1-4; D gene: .; CDR3 DNA: TGTGCCACCAGCAGAGATGAGATAGGCGGGGAAAAACTGTTTTTT; CDR3 protein: CATSRDEIGGEKLFF
V gene: TRBV30; clone size: .; J gene: TRBJ1-1; D gene: .; CDR3 DNA: TGTGCCTGGAGTACGGCGAACACTGAAGCTTTCTTT; CDR3 protein: CAWSTANTEAFF
V gene: TRBV7-3; clone size: .; J gene: TRBJ2-1; D gene: .; CDR3 DNA: TGTGCCAGCAGCGAAGCGGGCTCCTACAATGAGCAGTTCTTC; CDR3 protein: CASSEAGSYNEQFF
V gene: TRBV2; clone size: .; J gene: TRBJ2-1; D gene: TRBD2; CDR3 DNA: TGTGCCAGCAGTGGGGAGGGATACTCCTACAATGAGCAGTTCTTC; CDR3 protein: CASSGEGYSYNEQFF
V gene: TRBV21-1; clone size: .; J gene: TRBJ1-2; D gene: .; CDR3 DNA: TGTGCCAGCAGCAAAGCGTTCGGTCCGGGACACCCACTCTATGGCTACACCTTC; CDR3 protein: CASSKAFGPGHPLYGYTF
V gene: TRBV10-3; clone size: .; J gene: TRBJ2-3; D gene: .; CDR3 DNA: TGTGCCATCAGTGAGACAATCTCAGGGTACGCAGATACGCAGTATTTT; CDR3 protein: CAISETISGYADTQYF
V gene: TRBV28; clone size: .; J gene: TRBJ1-5; D gene: TRBD1; CDR3 DNA: TGTGCCAGCAGTTTTACTCTCAGGGGGAATCAGCCCCAGCATTTT; CDR3 protein: CASSFTLRGNQPQHF
V gene: TRBV10-3; clone size: .; J gene: TRBJ2-1; D gene: TRBD2; CDR3 DNA: TGTGCCATCAGCACTAGCGGGGGGGCGTACAATGAGCAGTTCTTC; CDR3 protein: CAISTSGGAYNEQFF
V gene: TRBV5-1; clone size: .; J gene: TRBJ1-2; D gene: TRBD1; CDR3 DNA: TGCGCCAGCAGCGCCGGACAGGGTGTGAGTGGCTACACCTTC; CDR3 protein: CASSAGQGVSGYTF
V gene: TRBV7-8; clone size: few; J gene: TRBJ2-3; D gene: TRBD1; CDR3 DNA: TGTGCCAGCAGCCCCCCGGACAGGAGCACAGATACGCAGTATTTT; CDR3 protein: CASSPPDRSTDTQYF
V gene: TRBV7-9; clone size: .; J gene: TRBJ2-1; D gene: .; CDR3 DNA: TGTGCCAGCAGCTTAGTCGGGGGCGGGGAGCAGTTCTTC; CDR3 protein: CASSLVGGGEQFF
V gene: TRBV7-5; clone size: once; J gene: TRBJ2-3; D gene: .; CDR3 DNA: TGTGTCAGAAGCTCGTACAGGGGTGGAACAGATACGCAGTATTTT; CDR3 protein: CVRSSYRGGTDTQYF
V gene: TRBV29-1; clone size: .; J gene: TRBJ2-7; D gene: .; CDR3 DNA: TGCAGCGTCTATAGCGGTCGCGGTCTCGGCGAGCAGTACTTC; CDR3 protein: CSVYSGRGLGEQYF
V gene: TRBV7-8; clone size: few; J gene: TRBJ2-7; D gene: .; CDR3 DNA: TGTGCCAGCAGCTTGACCGGCTACGAGCAGTACTTC; CDR3 protein: CASSLTGYEQYF
V gene: TRBV10-3; clone size: .; J gene: TRBJ1-1; D gene: .; CDR3 DNA: TGTGCCATCAGGGGGTACAGGGAGAACACTGAAGCTTTCTTT; CDR3 protein: CAIRGYRENTEAFF
V gene: TRBV7-8; clone size: .; J gene: TRBJ1-1; D gene: .; CDR3 DNA: TGTGCCAGCAGCAGACGGGACGGTGAGAACACTGAAGCTTTCTTT; CDR3 protein: CASSRRDGENTEAFF
V gene: TRBV9; clone size: .; J gene: TRBJ2-1; D gene: .; CDR3 DNA: TGTGCCAGCAGCTTTCGTATCAATGAGCAGTTCTTC; CDR3 protein: CASSFRINEQFF
V gene: TRBV6-5; clone size: .; J gene: TRBJ2-5; D gene: TRBD2; CDR3 DNA: TGTGCCAGCAGTTACTCGAGCGGGGCCGCCCAGTACTTC; CDR3 protein: CASSYSSGAAQYF
V gene: TRBV18; clone size: .; J gene: TRBJ2-2; D gene: TRBD1; CDR3 DNA: TGTGCCAGCTCACCATTCAACAGGGGCACCACCGGGGAGCTGTTTTTT; CDR3 protein: CASSPFNRGTTGELFF
V gene: TRBV6-2/TRBV6-3; clone size: .; J gene: TRBJ1-2; D gene: TRBD1; CDR3 DNA: TGTGCCAGCAGTCCGACGTGGACAGGGAGCCATGGCTACACCTTC; CDR3 protein: CASSPTWTGSHGYTF
V gene: TRBV18; clone size: once; J gene: TRBJ1-1; D gene: .; CDR3 DNA: TGTGCCAGCTGTCCCGGAGTGAACACTGAAGCTTTCTTT; CDR3 protein: CASCPGVNTEAFF
V gene: TRBV7-9; clone size: .; J gene: TRBJ2-3; D gene: .; CDR3 DNA: TGTGCCAGCAGCTTAAGCTCGAGGGGGTTCACAGATACGCAGTATTTT; CDR3 protein: CASSLSSRGFTDTQYF
V gene: TRBV30; clone size: .; J gene: TRBJ2-1; D gene: TRBD2; CDR3 DNA: TGTGCCTGGAGTACGGGGGGTACCTACAATGAGCAGTTCTTC; CDR3 protein: CAWSTGGTYNEQFF
V gene: TRBV7-8; clone size: .; J gene: TRBJ1-3; D gene: .; CDR3 DNA: TGTGCCAGCAGCCCTCAAAAGGGTTGGGCCTCTGGAAACACCATATATTTT; CDR3 protein: CASSPQKGWASGNTIYF
V gene: TRBV7-2; clone size: .; J gene: TRBJ2-6; D gene: .; CDR3 DNA: TGTGCCAGCAGCTTAGTGGACTCTGGGGCCAACGTCCTGACTTTC; CDR3 protein: CASSLVDSGANVLTF
V gene: TRBV28; clone size: .; J gene: TRBJ1-4; D gene: .; CDR3 DNA: TGTGCCAGCAGTTTACTACTGACTAATGAAAAACTGTTTTTT; CDR3 protein: CASSLLLTNEKLFF
V gene: TRBV5-1; clone size: .; J gene: TRBJ2-3; D gene: TRBD1; CDR3 DNA: TGCGCCAGCAGCTTACAGGGGCCCACAGATACGCAGTATTTT; CDR3 protein: CASSLQGPTDTQYF
V gene: TRBV5-1; clone size: .; J gene: TRBJ2-2; D gene: TRBD1; CDR3 DNA: TGCGCCAGCAGGCGCGGACAGGGGGCCGCCGGGGAGCTGTTTTTT; CDR3 protein: CASRRGQGAAGELFF
V gene: TRBV10-3; clone size: .; J gene: TRBJ1-6; D gene: .; CDR3 DNA: TGTGCCATCAGGGGGTCCTATAATTCACCCCTCCACTTT; CDR3 protein: CAIRGSYNSPLHF